The 5 T cell receptor beta chains given below trace back to one sample, sequenced in a study of CD8+ T cells in alopecia areata. The treatment was: oral pan-JAK inhibitor, 5-10 mg twice daily. In each case, RNA was isolated and then reverse transcribed into cDNA as the sequencing template. Produced via immunoSEQ multiplex PCR; TCRdb's table is partial and in-frame only. This sample has about 150,000 clones, with less than 70% found just once. The specimen was CD8+ T cells sorted from blood, collected at week 4, from a patient treated with tofacitinib. These receptors came from a human donor with alopecia areata.

Remarks on this clone: The sample carries other DNA sequences with the same CDR3. V gene TRBV29-1 combines with J gene TRBJ2-7, with D tentatively TRBD1 (6 bases). V shed 3 bases and J shed 3 bases, with 6 bases lying between them. Germline-derived CDR1 and CDR2 are SQVTM and ANQGSEA. The CDR3 totals 11 residues. CDR3 in DNA: TGCAGCGTTGAGGACAGCTACGAGCAGTACTTC. Residues: CSVEDSYEQYF.

This clone was seen a few times. The chain has TRBV5-1 and TRBJ2-3; no reliable D call. The germline V gene encodes CDR1 SGHRS and CDR2 YFSETQ. The CDR3 has 14 amino acids. The germline V and J ends were trimmed by 2 bases and 2 bases, with 9 bases remaining between them. This chain's CDR3 is CASSFDGHTDTQYF. In nucleotides, the CDR3 is TGCGCCAGCAGCTTCGACGGCCACACAGATACGCAGTATTTT.

This rearrangement joins TRBV4-1 to TRBJ2-3; 7 nucleotides agree with TRBD2. The CDR3 has 20 amino acids. Germline values: CDR1 MGHRA, CDR2 YSYEKL. Trimming cost V 1 base and J 1 base; bases outside gene matches: 17. The CDR3 bases are TGCGCCAGCAGCCAAGGTGTGGGCCCTCTAGCGGAGGGCCGCACAGATACGCAGTATTTT. Its protein is CASSQGVGPLAEGRTDTQYF.

The chain employs TRBV15 and TRBJ1-5; 12 bases are a match to TRBD1. Germline V gene data show CDR1 as LNHNV and CDR2 as YYDKDF (reference sequence). This CDR3 contains 20 residues. V dropped 5 bases and J dropped 2; count of bases not matched to a gene: 16. The CDR3 here is CATSGPPGQGARNRNQPQHF. The CDR3 DNA reads as TGTGCCACCAGCGGCCCCCCGGGACAGGGGGCGCGAAACCGCAATCAGCCCCAGCATTTT.

The chain uses TRBV4-1 and TRBJ2-7, with no clear D. The V and J ends lost 4 bases and 5 bases respectively, with 15 bases between them. Germline CDR1 and CDR2: MGHRA and YSYEKL. The CDR3 is 14 residues long. CDR3 coding DNA: TGCGCCAGCAGCCTTCCTGGCGCCGTGGACGAGCAGTACTTC. This translates into CASSLPGAVDEQYF.